Below, 7 T cell receptor beta chains from the same sample are listed, as sequenced in a study of beta chain features in type 1 diabetes. Points from the study as a whole: Among patients with Type 1 diabetes, TCRB CDR3s were moderately but significantly shorter in every one of the four CD4+ subsets.

For these TCRs, the target antigens are not known. Since all of the isolated RNA was reverse transcribed, expressed TCRB transcripts were what got sequenced. Some clones are missing from TCRdb's copy, which holds only in-frame ones; the method was immunoSEQ multiplex PCR. The sample includes nearly 350,000 clones, roughly 8.8% of them seen just once. The material sequenced was central memory CD4+ T cells from blood. The source is a man aged 30-40 years with type 1 diabetes.

This clone was seen only a few times. The rearrangement uses TRBV7-2 and TRBJ1-6; TRBD1 might be the D (6 bases). The CDR3 is 15 amino acids. CDR1 and CDR2 from the germline V gene are SGHTA and FQGNSA. V was trimmed by 4 bases and J by 10 bases, leaving 17 bases between them. As DNA, the CDR3 is TGTGCCAGCAGCTCCCTCACAGGGCTGGGCTCACCCCTCCACTTT. This gives the protein CASSSLTGLGSPLHF.

The chain employs TRBV25-1 and TRBJ2-1, with D perhaps assigned TRBD1 or TRBD2 (5 bases each). The CDR3 totals 14 residues. Germline assignment: CDR1 MGHDK and CDR2 SYGVNS. V was cut by 5 bases and J by 4 bases, with 12 bases left in between. CDR3 in amino acids: CASSTPGPYNEQFF. CDR3 DNA sequence: TGTGCCAGCAGTACCCCGGGGCCTTACAATGAGCAGTTCTTC.

There are a few counts of this clone. The V call is TRBV5-1, the J call TRBJ2-7; no definite D call. The CDR3 is 12 residues long. V shed 4 bases and J shed 7 bases, with 12 bases lying between them. Germline CDR1 SGHRS, CDR2 YFSETQ. The CDR3 DNA reads TGCGCCAGCAGCCCACCCGGGCCTGAGCAGTACTTC. Translated, it gives CASSPPGPEQYF.

In this sample, this clone turned up a few times. V gene TRBV6-5 combines with J gene TRBJ2-1, with D unresolved. Germline CDR1 reads MNHEY; CDR2 reads SVGAGI. This CDR3 comprises 12 residues. Trimming cost V 6 bases and J 1 base, with 4 bases left between them. The CDR3 spells CASRRSYNEQFF. CDR3 DNA: TGTGCCAGCAGACGATCCTACAATGAGCAGTTCTTC.

The sample holds a few counts of this clone. The chain recombines TRBV7-2 with TRBJ2-6; D gene uncertain. CDR1 is SGHTA and CDR2 is FQGNSA in the germline V gene. The CDR3 totals 14 residues. Trimming cost V 1 base and J 2 bases, with 3 bases left between them. In nucleotides, the CDR3 is TGTGCCAGCAGCTTAGTTACTGGGGCCAACGTCCTGACTTTC. Its translation: CASSLVTGANVLTF.

This clone was counted a few times. This chain joins TRBV10-3 and TRBJ1-2; D not resolved. The CDR3 consists of 15 residues. Per germline, CDR1 ENHRY and CDR2 SYGVKD. V was trimmed by 1 base and J by 5 bases, leaving 14 bases between them. The CDR3 sequence: CAISEYGGGGYGYTF. The CDR3 DNA sequence: TGTGCCATCAGTGAGTACGGAGGTGGAGGATATGGCTACACCTTC.

This clone has more than one count but fewer than ten. The chain recombines TRBV7-2 with TRBJ1-1; the D gene is possibly TRBD1 (5 bases). This CDR3 is built from 14 residues. The V end lost 5 bases, the J end lost 2 bases, and 12 bases lay between the germline ends. Germline CDR1 reads SGHTA; CDR2 reads FQGNSA. In nucleotides, the CDR3 is TGTGCCAGCAGCCCCCGGGGGGGTAACACTGAAGCTTTCTTT. Residues: CASSPRGGNTEAFF.